These T cell receptor beta chains were read from a single sample in a study of cytomegalovirus exposure and HLA in healthy donors. Libraries were prepared by immunoSEQ multiplex PCR; TCRdb keeps only in-frame clonotypes and omits some of them. The sample lists about 110,000 clones, 90% to 96% occurring once. The sample was PBMCs. Source of these receptors: a woman younger than 35 in good health and CMV-seronegative. Both conserved end residues are part of each CDR3. A D gene is named only where the DNA matches it firmly.

V gene	D gene	J gene	CDR3 protein
TRBV6-5	TRBD2	TRBJ2-5	CASSYSRGGMETQYF
TRBV5-8	TRBD2	TRBJ2-5	CASSLWTSAETQYF
TRBV5-6	TRBD1	TRBJ1-6	CASSLRGQGSYNSPLHF
TRBV6-6	.	TRBJ1-1	CASSPRGSTEAFF
TRBV19	.	TRBJ2-7	CASSPQGGIYEQYF
TRBV6-6	TRBD1	TRBJ1-3	CASRLNQGAGGNTIYF
TRBV6-6	.	TRBJ2-5	CASRDETQYF
TRBV19	TRBD1	TRBJ1-2	CASSTSDRDSGISYGYTF
TRBV4-3	.	TRBJ2-7	CASSHDRSSYEQYF
TRBV6-1	TRBD1	TRBJ2-1	CASIEGTGVYNEQFF
TRBV6-1	.	TRBJ1-6	CASSEARSILNSPLHF
TRBV6-4	.	TRBJ1-3	CASSEEVGNTIYF
TRBV5-1	.	TRBJ1-4	CASSLAGDGANEKLFF
TRBV7-6	.	TRBJ1-6	CASSFTGSNSPLHF
TRBV5-1	.	TRBJ2-2	CASSLGQGAGELFF
TRBV7-2	TRBD2	TRBJ2-5	CASSSSGGAAETQYF